This TCR beta chain was identified in a study of CD8+ T cells in alopecia areata (dated by TCRdb to between 2018 and 2020). For context, the study as a whole: Treated patients were enrolled in an open-label pilot trial of oral tofacitinib at 5 to 10 mg twice daily for moderate-to-severe alopecia areata. Patients stayed on tofacitinib for 6 to 18 months and then had 6 months of follow-up off drug so that delayed response and recurrence could be assessed. To study T cell clonal expansion in alopecia areata, the researchers applied high-throughput TCRbeta sequencing to both the C3H/HeJ mouse model and human patients. Human TCRbeta sequencing covered scalp tissue and sorted CD4+ and CD8+ peripheral blood T cells from patchy and totalis/universalis alopecia areata patients and healthy controls. Patients on tofacitinib were biopsied at baseline and after 4 and 24 weeks of treatment, and several of the patients also had a later scalp biopsy. Scalp clonality was compared across normal scalp (n=4), patchy alopecia areata scalp (n=8), and alopecia totalis/universalis scalp (n=8). RNA was extracted with the PAXgene miRNA kit for fixed scalp, the miRNeasy kit for PBMCs, and the RNeasy kit for mouse skin. TCRbeta CDR3 regions were amplified by immunoSEQ multiplex PCR using 35 Vbeta forward and 13 Jbeta reverse primers.

Summary of the overall study and its limitations: Unlike mouse skin, which is dominated by gammadelta T cells, normal human skin has resident alphabeta T cells that are also sequenced, and this complicates analysis of the scalp TCR repertoire. Higher clonality and more expanded CD8+ clones were observed in lesional scalp than in normal scalp, particularly in alopecia totalis/universalis, a finding suggestive of antigenic drive. Shared TCR sequences between patients were less evident than in mice, which may be partly attributable to HLA diversity in the patient population.

Peripheral blood and lesional scalp punch biopsies were obtained from patients with alopecia areata. PBMCs were separated by density centrifugation and stained for CD3, CD4 and CD8, after which CD4+ and CD8+ T cells were sorted on a FACSAria. Library method: the immunoSEQ multiplex PCR assay. For TCR sequencing, RNA was extracted from every sample and reverse transcribed into cDNA to serve as template. SuperScript III was used for first-strand cDNA synthesis, primed with a 2:1 mix of oligo-dT and random hexamers. A synthetic immune receptor repertoire was used to measure amplification bias, and any remaining bias was corrected computationally. Turning to the authors' computational methods: Raw reads were preprocessed to remove errors, and CDR3 was defined by IMGT conventions from the conserved cysteine to phenylalanine. Clonality was computed as 1 minus the Shannon entropy, with the entropy normalized by log2 of the number of productive unique TCRs. Whether each scalp clone was CD4 or CD8 was inferred by checking scalp TCRbeta sequences against the CD4 and CD8 repertoires from sorted blood. The source is immuneACCESS, and TCRdb retained only in-frame sequences with V and J called. Part of the clones is not carried over; for the studies checked, unresolved V genes explain less than half of this, and the remainder is unexplained. The V and J calls and the clone size are those of that table, but D and trimming were determined from the DNA. This sample comprises roughly 120,000 clones, 35% to 40% of them detected only once. Jointly, the top ten make up over 3% of the sample.

With regard to this clone: What antigen it recognizes has not been identified. No quality values exist for individual bases; no much larger clone is one base distant.

The CDR3 covers 17 residues, taking in both the cysteine and the phenylalanine. Left in the record is the CDR3 DNA by itself, 51 bases read in frame from the first base. V ends up 3 bases short and J 4 bases short, with an unmatched junction base count of 12. CDR1 and CDR2 were assigned from the germline V gene (reference sequence) as SGHNT and YYREEE. The sequence was collected from a human donor with alopecia areata. The sequence is built from TRBV5-4 and TRBJ1-1, and TRBD1 aligns with 10 junction nucleotides. The specimen sequenced was CD4+ T cells sorted from blood. The DNA sequence is as follows: TGTGCCAGCAGCTCTCCCCGGGACAGGGGATGGGGCACTGAAGCTTTCTTT. Translated, this gives CASSSPRDRGWGTEAFF. Joined to the reference TRBV5-4 and TRBJ1-1 proteins, this CDR3 gives the full variable domain: ETGVTQSPTHLIKTRGQQVTLRCSSQSGHNTVSWYQQALGQGPQFIFQYYREEENGRGNFPPRFSGLQFPNYSSELNVNALELDDSALYLCASSSPRDRGWGTEAFFGQGTRLTVV.